These 25 T cell receptor beta chains came from one sample sequenced in a study of T cells in Graves' hyperthyroidism and ophthalmopathy. Researchers amplified the TCR beta CDR3 regions from RNA transcripts. TCR CDR3 underwent first-round RT-PCR with the HTBI primer set. TCRdb re-called the multiplex PCR reads through MiXCR, storing one row per CDR3 protein. The data contain over 650,000 distinct CDR3 sequences, 45% of them singletons. The sequenced sample consisted of peripheral blood or thyroid tissue (not recorded which). The receptors were gathered from an adult man with Graves' disease, either hyperthyroidism or ophthalmopathy (not recorded which).

The gene calls are TRBV7-6 and TRBJ1-2; D is uncertain. Germline V gene data show CDR1 as SGHVS and CDR2 as FNYEAQ. V was trimmed by 10 bases and J by 4 bases, leaving 10 bases between them. The CDR3 loop spans 11 amino acids. CDR3 sequence: CATLDLYGYTF. CDR3 nucleotides: TGTGCCACCTTGGACCTCTATGGCTACACCTTC.

The chain combines TRBV29-1 with TRBJ2-2; 10 bases agree with TRBD2. Germline CDR1 is SQVTM and CDR2 is ANQGSEA. The CDR3 is 15 residues long. V was pared by 7 bases and J by 4 bases, with 9 bases of the junction left unmatched. This chain's CDR3 is CSAGPSGGATGELFF. The DNA of the CDR3 is TGCAGCGCAGGTCCCAGCGGGGGGGCCACCGGGGAGCTGTTTTTT.

This sequence joins TRBV10-3 and TRBJ1-5; D uncertain. CDR1 and CDR2 from the germline V gene are ENHRY and SYGVKD. Trimming took 4 bases from V and 4 from J, leaving 14 bases between them. The CDR3 is 15 residues long. Written as DNA, the CDR3 is TGTGCCATCAGTGGTCCGGAACGCCTTAATCAGCCCCAGCATTTT. Amino acid sequence: CAISGPERLNQPQHF.

The V and J genes are TRBV20-1 and TRBJ1-4; D uncertain. The CDR3 has 15 amino acids. Germline CDR1 DFQATT, CDR2 SNEGSKA (reference sequence). Trimming stripped 2 bases from V and 4 bases from J, with 14 bases between. CDR3 in amino acids: CSARTDYAINEKLFF. The CDR3 DNA reads TGCAGTGCTAGAACAGATTATGCAATTAATGAAAAACTGTTTTTT.

This sequence joins TRBV5-4 and TRBJ1-4, with a possible D match to TRBD1 (5 bases). CDR1 and CDR2 from the germline V gene are SGHNT and YYREEE (reference sequence). This CDR3 region has 15 residues. V gave up 0 bases and J gave up 5 bases, with 11 bases separating them. CDR3 residues: CASSLAGPGNEKLFF. In DNA form, the CDR3 reads TGTGCCAGCAGCTTGGCGGGGCCCGGGAATGAAAAACTGTTTTTT. Full variable domain (missing parts from reference TRBV5-4 and TRBJ1-4): ETGVTQSPTHLIKTRGQQVTLRCSSQSGHNTVSWYQQALGQGPQFIFQYYREEENGRGNFPPRFSGLQFPNYSSELNVNALELDDSALYLCASSLAGPGNEKLFFGSGTQLSVL.

The rearrangement joins TRBV7-8 to TRBJ2-7; 7 nucleotides match TRBD2. V shed 4 bases, J shed 0 bases, and the junction held 9 bases outside the gene matches. The CDR3 is 16 residues long. Germline CDR1 SGHVS, CDR2 FQNEAQ. CDR3 sequence (DNA): TGTGCCAGCAGCTGGGGGGGTAGCGGACGCTCCTACGAGCAGTACTTC. Amino acids: CASSWGGSGRSYEQYF.

The sample holds a few counts of this clonotype. The chain links TRBV7-9 to TRBJ2-5; TRBD1 matches 9 bases. V lost 1 base to trimming and J lost 2 bases; unmatched junction nucleotides: 11. The CDR3 totals 18 residues. CDR1 is SEHNR, CDR2 FQNEAQ, per germline (reference sequence). This CDR3 reads CASSLDSVTGGDQETQYF. CDR3 nucleotides: TGTGCCAGCAGCTTAGATTCGGTGACAGGGGGTGATCAAGAGACCCAGTACTTC.

The V gene is TRBV20-1, the J gene TRBJ1-2; D may be TRBD1 (5 bases). V was trimmed by 3 bases and J by 4 bases, leaving 15 bases between them. This CDR3 region has 14 residues. Germline lookup yields CDR1 DFQATT and CDR2 SNEGSKA (reference sequence). The CDR3 protein is CSASELGEPYGYTF. The CDR3 nucleotides are TGCAGTGCTAGTGAGTTAGGGGAGCCCTATGGCTACACCTTC.

The chain employs TRBV25-1 and TRBJ1-2; 9 nucleotides agree with TRBD1. CDR3 length: 12 amino acids. Germline V gives CDR1 MGHDK, CDR2 SYGVNS. With V trimmed by 8 bases and J by 6 bases, 4 bases remained unmatched. The CDR3 protein is CASAGTGNGYTF. The DNA of the CDR3 is TGTGCCAGCGCCGGGACAGGGAATGGCTACACCTTC.

This clonotype was recorded at least ten times. The rearrangement uses TRBV15 and TRBJ1-5; tentative D call: TRBD1 (6 bases). The V end was cut by 6 bases, the J end by 0 bases, with 12 bases between. The CDR3 covers 15 residues. Germline CDR1 reads LNHNV; CDR2 reads YYDKDF (reference sequence). CDR3 sequence: CATSLTGHSNQPQHF. For the CDR3, the DNA is TGTGCCACCAGTCTTACAGGGCATAGCAATCAGCCCCAGCATTTT. Using reference TRBV15 and TRBJ1-5 for the parts outside the CDR3, the full variable domain is DAMVIQNPRYQVTQFGKPVTLSCSQTLNHNVMYWYQQKSSQAPKLLFHYYDKDFNNEADTPDNFQSRRPNTSFCFLDIRSPGLGDTAMYLCATSLTGHSNQPQHFGDGTRLSIL.

This CDR3 reads CSVWTGGGGLMNTEAFF. The CDR3 nucleotides read TGCAGCGTTTGGACAGGGGGCGGGGGTCTTATGAACACTGAAGCTTTCTTT. This sequence joins TRBV29-1 and TRBJ1-1; 11 bases are shared with TRBD1. The germline CDR1 and CDR2 sequences are SQVTM and ANQGSEA. The CDR3 sequence is 17 residues long. V shed 5 bases, J shed 0 bases, and the junction held 11 bases outside the gene matches.

The V and J genes are TRBV5-6 and TRBJ2-5; 10 nucleotides match TRBD2. CDR1 is SGHDT and CDR2 is YYEEEE in the germline V gene. The CDR3 is 15 amino acids. Trimming took 1 base from V and 4 from J; bases not matched to a gene: 4. The CDR3: CASSLKRGGRETQYF. Here the CDR3 DNA reads TGTGCCAGCAGCTTGAAGCGGGGGGGCCGAGAGACCCAGTACTTC.

This chain connects TRBV7-2 to TRBJ1-2; D not resolved. V lost 1 base to trimming and J lost 4 bases, with 10 bases between them. The CDR3 is 14 amino acids. Germline CDR1 and CDR2: SGHTA and FQGNSA. The CDR3 sequence is CASSLDGDFYGYTF. CDR3 in DNA: TGTGCCAGCAGCTTAGACGGGGATTTCTATGGCTACACCTTC.

This clonotype was counted a few times. The genes are TRBV7-9 and TRBJ2-7; 11 positions match TRBD1. The germline V gene has CDR1 SEHNR and CDR2 FQNEAQ (reference sequence). The CDR3 runs 15 residues. With V trimmed by 3 bases and J by 5 bases, 6 bases remained unmatched. CDR3 loop: CASSFRDRGSDEQYF. Written as DNA, the CDR3 is TGTGCCAGCAGCTTCCGGGACAGGGGGTCTGACGAGCAGTACTTC.

This clonotype turned up a few times. A clone one base away is much larger, so this may be a read error. The V call is TRBV2, the J call TRBJ1-6; 7 nucleotides line up with TRBD1. The trim removed 4 bases at V and 9 bases at J, leaving 3 bases unmatched. CDR3 size: 13 residues. Germline assignment: CDR1 SNHLY and CDR2 FYNNEI. CDR3 sequence (DNA): TGTGCCAGCAGTGCGGACAGGAGTTCACCCCTCCACTTT. This translates into CASSADRSSPLHF.

The rearrangement joins TRBV24-1 to TRBJ1-2; D unresolved. Deletions cut 6 bases from V and 3 bases from J, with 10 bases between. The CDR3 has 13 amino acids. Germline assignment: CDR1 KGHDR and CDR2 SFDVKD. The CDR3 loop reads CATSRTGDYGYTF. CDR3 in DNA: TGTGCCACCAGTCGGACGGGCGACTATGGCTACACCTTC.

This clonotype has more than one count but fewer than ten. This chain uses TRBV12-3 or TRBV12-4 with TRBJ2-2, with 10 bases fitting TRBD1. The CDR3 length is 14 residues. V lost 6 bases to trimming and J lost 4 bases; unmatched junction nucleotides: 2. The CDR3 DNA is TGTGCCAGCAGGGACAGGGGGGTCACCGGGGAGCTGTTTTTT. This gives the protein CASRDRGVTGELFF.

Many counts were recorded for this clonotype. The chain employs TRBV2 and TRBJ1-4; possibly TRBD1 for D (5 bases). The germline gives CDR1 SNHLY, CDR2 FYNNEI. The CDR3 totals 14 residues. Trimming took 7 bases from V and 4 from J, leaving 13 bases between them. CDR3 residues: CASTRDWNNEKLFF. DNA for the CDR3: TGTGCCAGCACTCGGGACTGGAATAATGAAAAACTGTTTTTT. The full variable domain, in which reference TRBV2 and TRBJ1-4 provide the parts outside the CDR3, is EPEVTQTPSHQVTQMGQEVILRCVPISNHLYFYWYRQILGQKVEFLVSFYNNEISEKSEIFDDQFSVERPDGSNFTLKIRSTKLEDSAMYFCASTRDWNNEKLFFGSGTQLSVL.

This clonotype has only one observation. This may come from a read error, since a much larger clone is one base off. The gene calls are TRBV10-3 and TRBJ1-1; unclear D gene. Germline V gene sequence: CDR1 ENHRY, CDR2 SYGVKD. The CDR3 totals 15 residues. Between the trimmed V and J ends, which lost 0 bases and 4 bases, there was a span of 12 bases. CDR3 loop: CAISESEGGSTEAFF. CDR3 sequence (DNA): TGTGCCATCAGTGAGTCGGAAGGAGGGAGCACTGAAGCTTTCTTT.

This clonotype was counted many times. The genes are TRBV14 and TRBJ1-2; perhaps TRBD1 as D (6 bases). CDR1 and CDR2 (germline): SGHDN, FVKESK. The CDR3 sequence is 15 residues long. The V and J ends lost 4 bases and 4 bases respectively, with 16 bases between them. For the CDR3, the DNA is TGTGCCAGCAGCCGGGCTGCAGGGGCCAGCTATGGCTACACCTTC. The encoded protein is CASSRAAGASYGYTF.

This sequence joins TRBV24-1 and TRBJ2-2; D perhaps matches TRBD2 (6 bases). The CDR3 loop spans 19 amino acids. Between the trimmed V and J ends, which lost 3 bases and 0 bases, there was a span of 19 bases. Germline CDR1 reads KGHDR; CDR2 reads SFDVKD. The CDR3 bases are TGTGCCACCAGTGATCCCGGGGCGGCCGGGGGTCCGAACACCGGGGAGCTGTTTTTT. It specifies CATSDPGAAGGPNTGELFF.

This rearrangement joins TRBV7-8 to TRBJ2-3; tentatively, D is TRBD1 (5 bases). The CDR3 is made up of 14 amino acids. The ends were cut back, 1 base at V and 5 bases at J, with 10 bases in the middle. Germline V lookup: CDR1 SGHVS, CDR2 FQNEAQ. CDR3 DNA: TGTGCCAGCAGCTTAGAACAGGCCAAAGATACGCAGTATTTT. It is translated as CASSLEQAKDTQYF.

On this clonotype: The junction differs from germline at one of its ends, possibly a read error. The V gene is TRBV29-1, the J gene TRBJ1-1; 7 nucleotides align to TRBD1. CDR1 is SQVTM and CDR2 is ANQGSEA in the germline V gene. There are 8 residues in the CDR3. The chain's CDR3 is CSVVGTEF. For the CDR3, the DNA is TGCAGCGTTGTAGGGACAGAGTTT. The full variable domain, completed using reference TRBV29-1 and TRBJ1-1, is SAVISQKPSRDICQRGTSLTIQCQVDSQVTMMFWYRQQPGQSLTLIATANQGSEATYESGFVIDKFPISRPNLTFSTLTVSNMSPEDSSIYLCSVVGTEFGQGTRLTVV.

The rearrangement links TRBV7-6 to TRBJ1-4; maybe TRBD1 (5 bases). This CDR3 has 16 residues. Germline V gives CDR1 SGHVS, CDR2 FNYEAQ. V was trimmed by 0 bases and J by 6 bases, leaving 14 bases between them. The CDR3 region has the DNA TGTGCCAGCAGCTTAGCGGGGGGGGGACGGCATGAAAAACTGTTTTTT. Its protein is CASSLAGGGRHEKLFF.

The J gene is TRBJ2-7, the V gene TRBV6-1; D might be TRBD1 (5 bases). Germline V CDR1 and CDR2: MNHNS, SASEGT. The CDR3 sequence is 17 residues long. V lost 5 bases and J 0 bases, leaving 20 bases between the germline ends. The CDR3 reads CASSYSLIRQGSYEQYF. CDR3 coding DNA: TGTGCCAGCAGTTACTCCCTTATCCGGCAGGGCTCCTACGAGCAGTACTTC.